This T cell receptor (beta chain) is drawn from a study of blood T cell repertoires in COVID-19. Residents of under 25 US areas, aged about 18 to 100 years, made up the participants. Cohorts were determined from participant-reported clinical history. Authors' methods: Reference gene primer amplification in the assay estimated nucleated cell counts. Using immunoSEQ multiplex PCR, the repertoire was profiled, and TCRdb retains in-frame clones only, with some absent. The V and J calls and clone size were taken over from that table, and D and trimming were inferred from the DNA. The sample lists 200,000 to 250,000 clones; approximately 83% were seen once. This TCR was recovered from a woman aged 55-75 years who had recovered from COVID-19. The sequencing input was PBMCs or T cells enriched from blood (not recorded which).

CDR3: CASSPSQGGEETQYF. The CDR3 bases are TGTGCCAGCAGCCCCAGTCAGGGAGGAGAAGAGACCCAGTACTTC. V is TRBV7-7 and J is TRBJ2-5; TRBD2 is a possible D gene (6 bases). This CDR3 spans 15 amino acids. V was cut by 5 bases and J by 3 bases, with 16 bases left in between. Germline V lookup: CDR1 SSHAT, CDR2 FNYEAQ (reference sequence).